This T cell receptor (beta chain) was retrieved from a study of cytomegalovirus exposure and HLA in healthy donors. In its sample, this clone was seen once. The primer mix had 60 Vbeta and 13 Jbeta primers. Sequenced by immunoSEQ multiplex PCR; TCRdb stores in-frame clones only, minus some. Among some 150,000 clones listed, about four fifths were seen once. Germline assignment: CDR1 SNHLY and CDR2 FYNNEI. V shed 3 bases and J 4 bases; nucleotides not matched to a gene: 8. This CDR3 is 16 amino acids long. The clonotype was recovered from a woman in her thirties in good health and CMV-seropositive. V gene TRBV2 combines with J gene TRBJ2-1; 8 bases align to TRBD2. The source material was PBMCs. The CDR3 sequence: CASSDSRLAGYNEQFF. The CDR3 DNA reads TGTGCCAGCAGTGATTCCCGGCTAGCGGGTTACAATGAGCAGTTCTTC.